What follows is one T cell receptor (beta chain) and its context. This clone was seen only a few times. Its antigen remains undetermined. The input lacks base qualities; no much larger clone sits a single base away. These data belong to a study of OX40 agonist ivuxolimab in advanced cancers. Regarding the study in general: The costimulatory receptor OX40 (CD134) was targeted by ivuxolimab, a fully human IgG2 agonistic monoclonal antibody. Peripheral TCRbeta sequencing was intended to test whether TCR sequence diversity was altered and clonal T-cell expansion was caused by ivuxolimab. Prior anti-PD-1, anti-PD-L1 or anti-CTLA-4 therapy was permitted, and approximately 42% of dose-escalation patients had received checkpoint inhibitors. Partial responses were achieved by three dose-escalation patients, of whom one had hepatocellular carcinoma and two had cutaneous melanoma. Of the roughly 51 patients in dose escalation, 19 had hepatocellular carcinoma, approximately 15 had melanoma, 9 had renal cell carcinoma and 9 had head and neck cancer. Intravenous ivuxolimab was administered to patients every 2 weeks at six dose levels: 0.01, 0.1, 0.3, 1.5, 3 and 10 mg/kg. In the dose-escalation cohort, around four fifths of patients were male, and the mean age was approximately 60 years, with a range of about 23 to 85. The paper reports the monotherapy dose-escalation portion (N of about 47 patients) of the phase I ivuxolimab trial.

Study-wide findings and limitations: At doses of 0.1 to 3.0 mg/kg, clonal expansion of both CD4+ and CD8+ T cells in blood was seen between baseline and week 6. The antigen specificity of the peripheral T cells that underwent clonal expansion was not determined. In the 0.1-3.0 mg/kg groups, partial responders had among the lowest normalized peripheral clonal expansion, particularly in CD8+ T cells. Low levels of normalized T-cell clonal expansion were also seen in some nonresponding patients. On average, CD8+ T cells showed more expanded clones than CD4+ T cells after ivuxolimab.

Genomic DNA was extracted from sorted cells for sequencing of the TCRbeta CDR3 region. TCRbeta CDR3 regions were sequenced using the immunoSEQ Assay. TCRdb mirrors the immuneACCESS table, restricted to in-frame sequences. Some clones are absent from its copies; in checked studies, under half trace to an unresolved V gene, and the reason for the others is unknown. A total of about 70,000 clones appear in this sample, 80% to 90% of them only once. The ten largest clones add up to approximately 2.6% of the sample. Patients with a history of autoimmune disease or receiving systemic immunosuppression were excluded from the trial. Peripheral blood for TCR sequencing was collected from all dose cohorts at baseline, on cycle 4 day 1, and on cycle 7 day 1. The samples were taken from a phase I, first-in-human, multicenter, open-label dose-escalation trial of ivuxolimab. Adults with locally advanced or metastatic melanoma, renal cell carcinoma, hepatocellular carcinoma or head and neck squamous cell carcinoma were enrolled in the trial. Before TCR sequencing, CD4+ T cells and CD8+ T cells from peripheral blood were sorted into separate populations.

Trimming takes 3 bases from V and 7 bases from J, and the germline ends sit 14 bases apart. From the cysteine through the phenylalanine, the CDR3 covers 13 amino acids. Only the CDR3 region is kept as DNA, spanning 39 bases read in frame from base 1. Per the germline V gene, SGDLS is the CDR1 and YYNGEE is the CDR2. The TCR originated in an adult with an advanced solid tumor such as melanoma, head and neck, liver or kidney cancer. The V and J genes are TRBV9 and TRBJ2-7; the D gene assignment is ambiguous. Sequenced here: CD4+ or CD8+ T cells sorted from blood, sampled in a trial of the OX40 agonist ivuxolimab. The CDR3 corresponds to CASSGTPMGEQYF. The sequenced DNA is TGTGCCAGCAGCGGTACCCCAATGGGGGAGCAGTACTTC.